The rows below give T cell receptor beta chains drawn from one sample of a study of blood T cell repertoires in COVID-19. TCRdb's table, derived via immunoSEQ multiplex PCR, lists solely in-frame clones and lacks some. The repertoire consists of about 440,000 clones, with around 89% occurring once and the leading ten covering roughly 13%. The sequenced sample consisted of peripheral blood. Receptor source: a woman aged 45-60 years with COVID-19, enrolled during active disease. Both conserved end residues are part of each CDR3. The D gene is left open where the match is weak. Size is stated for part of the rows, as once, few or many counts, or as a class when the clone is expanded.

>.|TRBV11-2|TRBJ1-1|.
CASSVGRNTEAFF
TGTGCCAGCAGCGTCGGTCGGAACACTGAAGCTTTCTTT
>TRBD2|TRBV4-1|TRBJ2-1|.
CASSQEASGGPHHNEQFF
TGCGCCAGCAGCCAAGAAGCTAGCGGGGGGCCTCACCACAATGAGCAGTTCTTC
>.|TRBV27|TRBJ2-3|.
CASRSLGQSTDTQYF
TGTGCCAGCCGCTCACTTGGACAGAGCACAGATACGCAGTATTTT
>TRBD1|TRBV5-1|TRBJ2-5|.
CASSSGQGRETQYF
TGCGCCAGCAGCTCAGGACAGGGCCGAGAGACCCAGTACTTC
>TRBD1|TRBV11-2|TRBJ1-5|.
CASSLGTGGGEPQHF
TGTGCCAGCAGCTTAGGGACAGGGGGCGGAGAACCCCAGCATTTT
>.|TRBV29-1|TRBJ1-1|.
CSAGDTEAFF
TGCAGCGCCGGGGACACTGAAGCTTTCTTT
>.|TRBV3-1/TRBV3-2|TRBJ2-6|once
CASSQGPGAGANVLTF
TGTGCCAGCAGCCAAGGGCCAGGGGCTGGGGCCAACGTCCTGACTTTC
>.|TRBV30|TRBJ2-7|.
CAWSPVHLINFYEQYF
TGTGCCTGGAGTCCCGTTCACCTCATCAACTTCTACGAGCAGTACTTC
>.|TRBV5-5|TRBJ2-7|.
CASSLWGDSYEQYF
TGTGCCAGCAGCTTGTGGGGGGACTCCTACGAGCAGTACTTC
>TRBD1|TRBV3-1/TRBV3-2|TRBJ2-4|once
CASSPTGVVKNIQYF
TGTGCCAGCAGCCCCACAGGGGTTGTCAAAAACATTCAGTACTTC
>.|TRBV6-5|TRBJ2-3|.
CASRWASTDTQYF
TGTGCCAGCAGATGGGCTAGCACAGATACGCAGTATTTT
>TRBD2|TRBV5-1|TRBJ2-7|.
CASSFTGGSSYEQYF
TGCGCCAGCAGCTTTACGGGGGGTAGCTCCTACGAGCAGTACTTC
>TRBD1|TRBV2|TRBJ2-2|.
CASRAQGLGTGELFF
TGTGCCAGCAGGGCACAGGGGCTCGGGACCGGGGAGCTGTTTTTT
>.|TRBV14|TRBJ1-1|.
CASSRLSGAEAFF
TGTGCCAGCAGCCGCCTATCGGGGGCTGAAGCTTTCTTT